Shown below are 8 T cell receptor beta chains from a single sample sequenced in a study of blood T cell repertoires in COVID-19. Produced via immunoSEQ multiplex PCR; TCRdb's table is partial and in-frame only. The data contain about 180,000 clones, approximately 86% of them singletons. Input material: peripheral blood. The receptor source for this set is a man aged 45-65 years with active or convalescent COVID-19.

The chain couples TRBV3-1 (or the pseudogene TRBV3-2) to TRBJ1-2; D call uncertain. CDR1 and CDR2 from the germline V gene are LGHDT and YNNKEL (reference sequence). The CDR3 loop spans 13 amino acids. V lost 4 bases to trimming and J lost 8 bases, with 14 bases between them. The DNA of the CDR3 is TGTGCCAGCAGCCTTGACTCAATTCGAGGCTACACCTTC. It yields the protein CASSLDSIRGYTF.

The V call is TRBV4-2, the J call TRBJ1-1; TRBD1 agrees at 8 bases. CDR1 and CDR2 (germline): LGHNA, YNFKEQ. The CDR3 sequence is 15 residues long. V gave up 2 bases and J gave up 5 bases; unmatched junction bases: 7. The CDR3: CASSQLPTGETEAFF. CDR3 DNA sequence: TGTGCCAGCAGCCAACTGCCGACAGGGGAAACTGAAGCTTTCTTT.

The chain is built from TRBV4-2 and TRBJ2-2, with 7 bases fitting TRBD1. The V and J ends lost 1 base and 6 bases, in that order; junction bases with no gene match: 5. CDR1 is LGHNA and CDR2 is YNFKEQ in the germline V gene. There are 15 residues in the CDR3. The DNA for the CDR3 is TGTGCCAGCAGCCAAGGACAGGGAGCTCCCGGGGAGCTGTTTTTT. It encodes CASSQGQGAPGELFF.

The rearrangement links TRBV4-1 to TRBJ2-1; D is possibly TRBD1 (6 bases). Between the trimmed V and J ends, which lost 5 bases and 5 bases, there was a span of 10 bases. This CDR3 has 13 residues. The germline gives CDR1 MGHRA, CDR2 YSYEKL. The CDR3 coding sequence is TGCGCCAGCAGCATAAACAGGGACAATGAGCAGTTCTTC. Translation: CASSINRDNEQFF.

This chain links TRBV4-3 with TRBJ2-5; perhaps TRBD1 as D (5 bases). CDR3 length: 13 residues. Germline values: CDR1 LGHNA, CDR2 YSLEER. V shed 4 bases and J shed 6 bases, with 12 bases lying between them. Here the CDR3 reads CASSPRVTQTQYF. CDR3 DNA: TGCGCCAGCAGCCCCAGGGTGACCCAGACCCAGTACTTC.

The chain has TRBV5-5 and TRBJ2-1; 11 positions match TRBD2. With V trimmed by 0 bases and J by 3 bases, 8 bases remained unmatched. The CDR3 contains 18 residues. Germline CDR1 SGHKS, CDR2 YYEKEE (reference sequence). The CDR3 DNA is TGTGCCAGCAGCTTGGAACTAGCGGGAGTAGGCTACTACAATGAGCAGTTCTTC. This translates into CASSLELAGVGYYNEQFF.

The rearrangement joins TRBV5-6 to TRBJ1-5; D may be TRBD1 (6 bases). CDR3 length: 17 residues. Germline CDR1 reads SGHDT; CDR2 reads YYEEEE. V was trimmed by 2 bases and J by 0 bases, leaving 15 bases between them. The CDR3 DNA reads as TGTGCCAGCAGCTTAGGGGGGGTGTCTTATAGCAATCAGCCCCAGCATTTT. It translates to CASSLGGVSYSNQPQHF.

J is TRBJ2-2 and V is TRBV3-1 (or the pseudogene TRBV3-2); the match to TRBD2 covers 8 bases. Trimming at V came to 4 bases and at J to 0 bases, leaving 4 bases not matched to a gene. In germline, CDR1 is LGHDT, CDR2 YNNKEL (reference sequence). This CDR3 contains 16 residues. The CDR3 DNA reads TGTGCCAGCAGCCCCCTTAGCGGGGCGAACACCGGGGAGCTGTTTTTT. Amino acid sequence: CASSPLSGANTGELFF.